The rows below give T cell receptor beta chains drawn from one sample of a study of T cells in Graves' hyperthyroidism and ophthalmopathy. MiXCR, run by TCRdb on the multiplex PCR reads, gives a single entry per CDR3 protein. The table has 650,000 to 750,000 distinct CDR3 sequences, 13% to 15% seen once. The sequenced material came from blood. All receptors derive from a woman aged 18-35 years with Graves' hyperthyroidism. The CDR3 runs from the conserved cysteine through the conserved F or W. Each record gives: J gene, V gene, clone size, D gene, CDR3 DNA, CDR3 protein. D genes are given only for firm matches. Clone sizes are given selectively: once, few, many, or a class where the clone is expanded.

TRBJ2-1	TRBV7-9	many	TRBD2	TGTGCCAGCAGCTTGCTAGCGGGCGATGAGCAGTTCTTC	CASSLLAGDEQFF
TRBJ1-2	TRBV2	many	.	TGTGCCAGCAGCGAGGGACACACTAACTATGGCTACACCTTC	CASSEGHTNYGYTF
TRBJ2-5	TRBV18	many	.	TGTGCCAGCTCACCACAGACGGGTCCCCAAGAGACCCAGTACTTC	CASSPQTGPQETQYF
TRBJ1-6	TRBV7-9	.	.	TGTGCCAGCACCCGTGCAGGGTCTGATTCACCCCTCCACTTT	CASTRAGSDSPLHF
TRBJ2-4	TRBV9	.	TRBD1	TGTGCCAGCAGCTATCGGATAGGGACAGGGGGCGCGGAGAACATTCAGTACTTC	CASSYRIGTGGAENIQYF
TRBJ1-5	TRBV20-1	few	.	TGCAGTGCTAGAGATCCTATGGGGGGGTCGGCCCAGCATTTT	CSARDPMGGSAQHF
TRBJ2-7	TRBV27	few	.	TGTGCCAGCAGTTTATCAGCGTTCTACTACGAGCAGTACTTC	CASSLSAFYYEQYF
TRBJ1-2	TRBV6-1	many	.	TGTGCCAGCAGTGAAGGAATCCCAGGGTGGTATGGCTACACCTTC	CASSEGIPGWYGYTF
TRBJ1-5	TRBV6-2/TRBV6-3	many	.	TGTGCCAGCAGTTGGGGGGGGAATCAGCCCCAGCATTTT	CASSWGGNQPQHF
TRBJ2-7	TRBV5-1	.	.	TGCGCCAGCAGCTTGAGGGGCGACCACACCTACTACGAGCAGTACTTC	CASSLRGDHTYYEQYF
TRBJ2-2	TRBV12-3/TRBV12-4	.	TRBD2	TGTGCCAGCAGTTTGGAACTAGCGGGACCTAACGAGCTGTTTTTT	CASSLELAGPNELFF
TRBJ2-3	TRBV7-2	many	TRBD2	TGTGCCAGCAGCTTAGTATTTGGGCGCGGGAGTCCCCGGTGGGGGGCAGATACGCAGTATTTT	CASSLVFGRGSPRWGADTQYF
TRBJ2-1	TRBV6-2/TRBV6-3	.	TRBD2	TGTGCCAGCAGTAAGACTAGCGGGAGGGTTGAGCAGTTCTTC	CASSKTSGRVEQFF
TRBJ2-7	TRBV27	few	.	TGTGCCAGCAGTTTAAAGATGGACAGCTCCTACGAGCAGTACTTC	CASSLKMDSSYEQYF
TRBJ2-7	TRBV7-9	.	.	TGTGCCAGCAGCCTCTCTCTAGCAAGCTACGAGCAGTACTTC	CASSLSLASYEQYF
TRBJ2-5	TRBV7-9	few	.	TGTGCCAGCAGCTGGGCTAGGACAGCCCAAGAGACCCAGTACTTC	CASSWARTAQETQYF
TRBJ2-3	TRBV4-1	.	.	TGCGCCAGCAGCCAAGGATCTAGCACAGATACGCAGTATTTT	CASSQGSSTDTQYF
TRBJ2-3	TRBV7-2	many	.	TGTGCCAGCAGCTTCTTTAGGGGGGCGCCAGATACGCAGTATTTT	CASSFFRGAPDTQYF
TRBJ1-2	TRBV6-6	few	.	TGTGCCAGCAGTTACTCGCGGCGGGCAGACTATGGCTACACCTTC	CASSYSRRADYGYTF
TRBJ1-1	TRBV12-3/TRBV12-4	many	TRBD1	TGTGCCAGCAACTACGACAGGGGTGAAGCTTTCTTT	CASNYDRGEAFF
TRBJ2-7	TRBV6-1	.	TRBD1	TGTGCCAGCAGTGAATCGACAGGGAGCTCCTACGAGCAGTACTTC	CASSESTGSSYEQYF
TRBJ2-7	TRBV27	many	TRBD2	TGTGCCAGCAGTTTAGGTGCGGGAGGGGTAGGCTACGAGCAGTACTTC	CASSLGAGGVGYEQYF
TRBJ2-2	TRBV19	.	.	TGTGCCAGTAGTATTGGGGGCCCTCCCGGGGAGCTGTTTTTT	CASSIGGPPGELFF